This TCR beta chain was recorded in a study of T cells in Graves' hyperthyroidism and ophthalmopathy. The V gene's germline CDR1 is DFQATT and CDR2 SNEGSKA (reference sequence). This CDR3 is 14 amino acids long. With 2 bases removed from V and 0 bases from J, the gap between germline ends came to 8 bases. This clonotype has just a few counts. Antigen: not known. For Graves' hyperthyroidism to be stable, ophthalmopathy could not progress within 18 months. Uncontrolled infections, other autoimmune diseases, pregnancy or lactation led to exclusion of patients. RNA transcripts served as the template for amplifying TCR beta CDR3 regions. TCR CDR3 underwent first-round RT-PCR with the HTBI primer set. TCRdb re-called the multiplex PCR reads with MiXCR, one entry per CDR3 protein. The sample lists about 540,000 distinct CDR3 sequences; 40% to 55% were seen once. Findings and limits, study-wide: Among clonotypes expanded in thyroid above 0.001, most were also found in blood.

Sequences were obtained from peripheral blood or thyroid tissue (not recorded which). The chain has TRBV20-1 and TRBJ1-5; D perhaps matches TRBD1 (5 bases). The clonotype was recovered from a woman aged 18-29 years with Graves' hyperthyroidism. Written as DNA, the CDR3 is TGCAGTGCTAGACGAGGGGATAGCAATCAGCCCCAGCATTTT. Translated: CSARRGDSNQPQHF.